The entry that follows covers one T cell receptor (beta chain) sequence. Antigen unknown. These data are taken from a study of cytomegalovirus exposure and HLA in healthy donors. Broader study findings: Several top significant clusters appeared, in a later analysis, to be linked to common viral pathogens.

60 Vbeta and 13 Jbeta primers were used in PCR. Assay: immunoSEQ multiplex PCR; the TCRdb copy retains only in-frame clones and omits some. The sample yields more than 95,000 clones, 60% to 85% seen once. Trimming shortened V by 2 bases and J by 1 base, and 29 bases separated the two germline ends. The CDR3 loop spans 21 amino acids. The germline CDR1 and CDR2 sequences are MNHEY and SMNVEV (reference sequence). The chain links TRBV27 to TRBJ1-2, with D perhaps matching TRBD1 (6 bases). This sequence originates from a woman between 35 and 50 years old in good health and CMV-seropositive. Sequenced material: PBMCs. CDR3 DNA: TGTGCCAGCAGTTTAAAGTACAGGACGAGGGGGTTTAGAGGGCTTAACTATGGCTACACCTTC. Translating it yields CASSLKYRTRGFRGLNYGYTF.